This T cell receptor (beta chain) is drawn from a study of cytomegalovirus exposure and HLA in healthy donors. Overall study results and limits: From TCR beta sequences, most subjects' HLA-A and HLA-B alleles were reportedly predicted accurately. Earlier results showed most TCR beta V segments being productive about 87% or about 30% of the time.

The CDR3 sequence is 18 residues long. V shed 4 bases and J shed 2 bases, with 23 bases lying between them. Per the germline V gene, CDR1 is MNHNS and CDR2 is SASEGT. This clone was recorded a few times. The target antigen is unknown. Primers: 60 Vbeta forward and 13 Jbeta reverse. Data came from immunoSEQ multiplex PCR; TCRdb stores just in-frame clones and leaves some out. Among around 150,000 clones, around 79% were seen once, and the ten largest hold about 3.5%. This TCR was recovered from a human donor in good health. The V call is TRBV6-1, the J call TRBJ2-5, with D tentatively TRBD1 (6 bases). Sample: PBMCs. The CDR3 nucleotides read TGTGCCAGCAGTGTGCCCTCTGTGGGGACACGGATTCAAGAGACCCAGTACTTC. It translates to CASSVPSVGTRIQETQYF.